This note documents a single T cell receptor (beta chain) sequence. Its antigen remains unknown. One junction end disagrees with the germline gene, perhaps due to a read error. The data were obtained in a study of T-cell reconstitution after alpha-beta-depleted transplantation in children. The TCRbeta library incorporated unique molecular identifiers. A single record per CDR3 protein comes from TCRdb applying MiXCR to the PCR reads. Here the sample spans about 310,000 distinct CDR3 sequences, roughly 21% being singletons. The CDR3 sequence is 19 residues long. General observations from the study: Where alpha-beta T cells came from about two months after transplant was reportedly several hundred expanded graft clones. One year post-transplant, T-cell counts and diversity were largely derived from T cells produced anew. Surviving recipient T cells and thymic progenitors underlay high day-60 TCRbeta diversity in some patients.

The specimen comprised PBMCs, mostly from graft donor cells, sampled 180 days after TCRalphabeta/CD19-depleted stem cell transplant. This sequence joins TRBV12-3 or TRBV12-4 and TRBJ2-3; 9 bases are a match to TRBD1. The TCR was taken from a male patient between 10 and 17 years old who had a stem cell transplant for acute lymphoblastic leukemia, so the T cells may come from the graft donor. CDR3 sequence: CTSCLKGTGRWRSTDTQYF. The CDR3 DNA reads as TGTACCAGCTGTTTAAAAGGGACAGGGAGGTGGAGAAGCACAGATACGCAGTATTTT.